This note documents a single T cell receptor (beta chain) sequence. Its antigen is currently unknown. This CDR3 comprises 14 residues. V lost 2 bases, J lost 5 bases, and 12 bases lay in between. Germline assignment: CDR1 MNHEY and CDR2 SMNVEV (reference sequence). The data belong to a study of shared clonotypes between healthy human individuals. Findings and caveats of the study: Generally, naive subsets came out with larger estimated richness than memory subsets.

This table comes from immunoSEQ multiplex PCR, and its TCRdb copy is limited to in-frame clones, with some not included. The sample has 1.5 million to 2.5 million clones; roughly 94% are singletons. Terminally differentiated effector memory CD45RA+ cells were left out of the naive CD8 fraction, which was CD45RO-negative and positively selected for CCR7. Adult donors, all healthy and HIV-negative, had no recent acute infections or vaccinations. V is TRBV27 and J is TRBJ1-1; D is uncertain. Sequenced input: naive CD8+ T cells sorted from blood. The origin of this receptor is a man younger than 35 in good health. This CDR3 reads CASSLVGYRTEAFF. The CDR3 bases are TGTGCCAGCAGTTTAGTAGGGTATCGGACTGAAGCTTTCTTT.